This T cell receptor beta chain appears in the sequencing data of a study of blood T cell repertoires in COVID-19. About the research overall: Both acute and convalescent COVID-19 samples were obtained from the United States, Italy and Spain. PBMCs, B-cell-depleted T cells, or T cells were the source of the cDNA or gDNA that made up the material.

V lost 6 bases, J lost 8 bases, and 14 bases lay in between. The CDR3 is 13 amino acids. Germline V gene sequence: CDR1 SNHLY, CDR2 FYNNEI. Authors' analysis steps: Estimates of nucleated cell counts were drawn from the amplification of reference gene primers. Some clones are missing from TCRdb's copy, which holds only in-frame ones; the method was immunoSEQ multiplex PCR. Clone size and V and J calls were adopted from that table, with D and trimming inferred from the DNA. The sample includes 50,000 to 65,000 clones, 83% of them seen just once. V gene TRBV2 combines with J gene TRBJ1-5; D is perhaps TRBD1 (5 bases). Material for sequencing was peripheral blood. The TCR was taken from a human donor in a cohort sampled during active COVID-19. CDR3 in DNA: TGTGCCAGCAGGGGGGGATCCCATGAGCCCCAGCATTTT. Its protein is CASRGGSHEPQHF.